The rows below give T cell receptor beta chains drawn from one sample of a study of blood T cell repertoires in COVID-19. The data were produced by immunoSEQ multiplex PCR, yet TCRdb's version contains in-frame clones alone and is incomplete. The sample yields under 30,000 clones, about 89% seen once. The sample consisted of peripheral blood. These receptors came from a man between 50 and 59 years old with active COVID-19. The CDR3 runs from the conserved cysteine through the conserved F or W. D genes are given only for firm matches. The listing skips clone size in some rows; elsewhere it reads once, few, many or a size class.

v_call	d_call	clone_size	j_call	cdr3_length	cdr3_nt	cdr3_aa
TRBV29-1	.	.	TRBJ2-3	12	TGCAGCGTTGATGAGGGCACAGATACGCAGTATTTT	CSVDEGTDTQYF
TRBV28	TRBD1	.	TRBJ1-6	15	TGTGCCAGCAGTAAAAACCGGGACAGGGTGTCTCCCCTCCACTTT	CASSKNRDRVSPLHF
TRBV20-1	.	few	TRBJ1-1	11	TGCAGTGCTAGAGATCCCCTTAAAGCTTTCTTT	CSARDPLKAFF
TRBV5-1	.	.	TRBJ2-7	16	TGCGCCAGCAGCTTGGTGGGTTCTAGCTCCACCAGGGAGCAGTACTTC	CASSLVGSSSTREQYF
TRBV7-9	TRBD1	.	TRBJ1-6	17	TGTGCCAGCAGCGCTCCGGGACAGGGGGGGCATAATTCACCCCTCCACTTT	CASSAPGQGGHNSPLHF
TRBV10-3	.	once	TRBJ1-6	14	TGTGCCATCCGGAAGGACAGCTATAATTCACCCCTCCACTTT	CAIRKDSYNSPLHF
TRBV2	.	.	TRBJ1-6	12	TGTGCCAGCAAGAGGAATAATTCACCCCTCCACTTT	CASKRNNSPLHF
TRBV24-1	TRBD1	.	TRBJ2-1	16	TGTGCCACCAGTGATTTTCGGGACAGGGTTTCAATGAAGCAGTTCTTC	CATSDFRDRVSMKQFF
TRBV11-3	TRBD1	.	TRBJ1-3	15	TGTGCCAGCAGCGAACAGGGGGCGGCCGGAAACACCATATATTTT	CASSEQGAAGNTIYF
TRBV7-2	.	.	TRBJ2-7	14	TGTGCCAGCACCTTAGGGGGGGGATCCTACGAGCAGTACTTC	CASTLGGGSYEQYF
TRBV10-3	.	.	TRBJ1-3	15	TGTGCCGTCGGGGAGGGGAGTTTCTCTGGAAACACCATATATTTT	CAVGEGSFSGNTIYF
TRBV7-9	.	.	TRBJ1-5	13	TGTGCCAGCAGCTTTCCCGGGGATCAGCCCCAGCATTTT	CASSFPGDQPQHF
TRBV15	TRBD1	few	TRBJ2-7	13	TGTGCCACCAGCAGATCGGACAGGGGCGAGCAGTACTTC	CATSRSDRGEQYF
TRBV24-1	TRBD1	.	TRBJ1-5	15	TGTGCCACCAGTGAAGCGGGACAGGGCAATCAGCCCCAGCATTTT	CATSEAGQGNQPQHF
TRBV24-1	.	.	TRBJ1-2	13	TGTGCCACCAGTGATTTGTTCGGGAATGGCTACACCTTC	CATSDLFGNGYTF
TRBV5-1	.	.	TRBJ1-2	14	TGCGCCAGCAGCTCCGGGGTAGTTGCGGGCCAATTAACCTTC	CASSSGVVAGQLTF
TRBV29-1	.	.	TRBJ2-1	11	TGCAGCCCACGATGGAGCAATGAGCAGTTCTTC	CSPRWSNEQFF
TRBV18	.	.	TRBJ1-1	14	TGTGCCAGCTCTTCGACAGACTCGAACACTGAAGCTTTCTTT	CASSSTDSNTEAFF
TRBV2	TRBD1	.	TRBJ1-2	16	TGTGCCAGCAGCGCAAGCATGACAGGGGGGAGCTATGGCTACACCTTC	CASSASMTGGSYGYTF
TRBV5-6	.	.	TRBJ1-5	15	TGTGCCAGCAGCTTGGCTTCGTTTAGCAATCAGCCCCAGCATTTT	CASSLASFSNQPQHF